This TCR beta chain was captured in a study of OX40 agonist ivuxolimab in advanced cancers. Study context: Averaging roughly 60 years in age, with a range of roughly 20 to 80, the cohort was about 85% male. The study's findings and limits: Among T cells, CD8+ cells averaged more expanded clones than CD4+ cells.

Worth noting for this clone: Antigen: not known.

TCRdb's table, derived via immunoSEQ multiplex PCR, lists solely in-frame clones and lacks some. Counted here are 80,000 to 100,000 clones, 87% occurring once; the ten biggest clones make up roughly 0.5%. Trimming removed 3 bases from V and 3 bases from J, with 8 bases in between. This CDR3 contains 13 residues. From germline, CDR1 is SSHAT and CDR2 FNYEAQ (reference sequence). The sample here was CD4+ or CD8+ T cells sorted from blood, taken in a trial of the OX40 agonist ivuxolimab. The receptor was derived from an adult with an advanced solid tumor such as melanoma, head and neck, liver or kidney cancer. This chain links TRBV7-7 with TRBJ2-5, with D perhaps TRBD1 (5 bases). CDR3 amino acids: CASSLRQKETQYF. In nucleotides, the CDR3 is TGTGCCAGCAGCTTGCGACAGAAAGAGACCCAGTACTTC. Combining the CDR3 with reference TRBV7-7 and TRBJ2-5 gives the whole variable domain GAGVSQSPRYKVTKRGQDVTLRCDPISSHATLYWYQQALGQGPEFLTYFNYEAQPDKSGLPSDRFSAERPEGSISTLTIQRTEQRDSAMYRCASSLRQKETQYFGPGTRLLVL.